The 14 T cell receptor beta chains listed next were all sequenced from one sample in a study of T-cell reconstitution after alpha-beta-depleted transplantation in children. Unique molecular identifiers featured in how the TCRbeta library was prepared. TCRdb processed the PCR reads anew with MiXCR; each CDR3 protein has one entry. The repertoire consists of approximately 630,000 distinct CDR3 sequences, with roughly 14% occurring once and the leading ten covering around 0.79%. This specimen consisted of PBMCs, obtained before TCRalphabeta/CD19-depleted stem cell transplant. The receptors come from a girl aged 2-10 years with congenital amegakaryocytic thrombocytopenia, due to receive a stem cell transplant.

The chain couples TRBV10-1 to TRBJ1-2; TRBD1 matches 8 bases. Germline CDR1 and CDR2: WNHNN and SYGVQD (reference sequence). This CDR3 is built from 15 residues. V lost 1 base, J lost 3 bases, and 4 bases stayed unmatched. In nucleotides, the CDR3 is TGCGCCAGCAGTGAGTTCAGGGGGCGCGACTATGGCTACACCTTC. Its protein is CASSEFRGRDYGYTF.

The chain carries TRBV12-3 or TRBV12-4 and TRBJ1-2; 8 bases map to TRBD1. J was trimmed by 8 bases and V by 6 bases; bases with no gene match: 5. The CDR3 has 12 residues. This CDR3 is CASSQTGEGYTF. For the CDR3, the DNA is TGTGCCAGCAGCCAGACAGGGGAAGGCTACACCTTC.

The rearrangement uses TRBV7-6 and TRBJ2-3; 10 bases match TRBD1. The CDR3 has 16 residues. Germline V gene data show CDR1 as SGHVS and CDR2 as FNYEAQ. Trimming removed 5 bases from V and 8 bases from J; junction bases left unmatched: 13. The CDR3 region is CASSAPGTGVAGTQYF. CDR3 DNA sequence: TGTGCCAGCAGCGCACCCGGGACAGGGGTGGCAGGTACGCAGTATTTT.

There are a few counts of this clonotype. The chain recombines TRBV11-2 with TRBJ2-3; 10 positions match TRBD2. V lost 3 bases, J lost 3 bases, and 6 bases stayed unmatched. Germline CDR1 reads SGHAT; CDR2 reads FQNNGV. The CDR3 length is 16 residues. The CDR3 bases are TGTGCCAGCAGCTTGCTAGCGGGAGTAGTGACAGATACGCAGTATTTT. As protein: CASSLLAGVVTDTQYF.

The V call is TRBV20-1, the J call TRBJ1-1; the D is unclear. V was pared by 3 bases and J by 0 bases, with 8 bases between. The CDR3 contains 13 residues. Germline loops: CDR1 DFQATT, CDR2 SNEGSKA (reference sequence). The chain's CDR3 is CSASPQMNTEAFF. CDR3 bases: TGCAGTGCTAGCCCGCAGATGAACACTGAAGCTTTCTTT.

There are many counts of this clonotype. At one boundary the junction diverges from the germline segment, which might be a read error. The chain links TRBV5-1 to TRBJ2-2; unclear D gene. Germline lookup yields CDR1 SGHRS and CDR2 YFSETQ. This CDR3 has 14 amino acids. CDR3 in amino acids: CASSFQLNTGELFF. As DNA, the CDR3 is TGTGCCAGCAGTTTCCAACTTAACACCGGGGAGCTGTTTTTT.

This clonotype was seen many times. This chain links TRBV20-1 with TRBJ2-7; 10 bases align to TRBD1. CDR1 is DFQATT, CDR2 SNEGSKA, per germline (reference sequence). The ends lost 5 bases at V and 6 bases at J; junction bases unmatched: 4. This CDR3 is built from 12 residues. CDR3 nucleotides: TGCAGTGCTCGGACAGGGGGGCGCGAGCAGTACTTC. It encodes CSARTGGREQYF.

This clonotype showed up many times. The CDR3 loop reads CASSFAGTSADTQYF. CDR3 nucleotides: TGTGCCAGCAGCTTCGCCGGGACTAGTGCAGATACGCAGTATTTT. The chain links TRBV11-1 to TRBJ2-3; 8 nucleotides agree with TRBD2. Germline CDR1 and CDR2: SGHAT and FQDESV (reference sequence). The CDR3 has 15 residues. V lost 3 bases, J lost 4 bases, and 6 bases stayed unmatched.

This rearrangement joins TRBV18 to TRBJ2-3; tentatively, D is TRBD1 (6 bases). V lost 3 bases to trimming and J lost 5 bases, with 21 bases between them. CDR1 is KGHSH and CDR2 is LQKENI in the germline V gene. The CDR3 has 17 amino acids. In nucleotides, the CDR3 is TGTGCCAGCTCACCTTCACCAGGGGCTGGAGCGTTAGATACGCAGTATTTT. Amino acid sequence: CASSPSPGAGALDTQYF.

The chain carries TRBV29-1 and TRBJ2-2; D perhaps matches TRBD2 (6 bases). Germline CDR1 is SQVTM and CDR2 is ANQGSEA. The CDR3 is made up of 15 amino acids. The V end lost 5 bases, the J end lost 2 bases, and 15 bases lay between the germline ends. CDR3 DNA sequence: TGCAGCGTTCGACGGGAGATAGCCAACACCGGGGAGCTGTTTTTT. This translates into CSVRREIANTGELFF.

This chain links TRBV15 with TRBJ2-7, with a possible D match to TRBD2 (7 bases). The germline V gene encodes CDR1 LNHNV and CDR2 YYDKDF (reference sequence). The CDR3 extends over 15 amino acids. V shed 5 bases and J shed 3 bases, with 17 bases lying between them. CDR3 loop: CATSRGGEYYYEQYF. The CDR3 nucleotides read TGTGCCACCAGCCGAGGGGGGGAATACTACTACGAGCAGTACTTC. The variable domain in full, completed from reference TRBV15 and TRBJ2-7, reads DAMVIQNPRYQVTQFGKPVTLSCSQTLNHNVMYWYQQKSSQAPKLLFHYYDKDFNNEADTPDNFQSRRPNTSFCFLDIRSPGLGDTAMYLCATSRGGEYYYEQYFGPGTRLTVT.

The sample holds many counts of this clonotype. The DNA of the CDR3 is TGTGCCAGCAGCTTAGTAGCGGGAGGCAGCTCCTACGAGCAGTACTTC. It specifies CASSLVAGGSSYEQYF. The V and J genes are TRBV7-6 and TRBJ2-7, with 10 bases lining up with TRBD2. Germline-derived CDR1 and CDR2 are SGHVS and FNYEAQ. The CDR3 covers 16 residues. The junction had 3 bases not matched to a gene; V was cut back by 1 base and J by 0 bases.

This clonotype was seen a handful of times. V and J are TRBV19 and TRBJ1-1, with D uncertain. Trimming pared 7 bases from V and 0 bases from J, leaving 12 bases between. The length of the CDR3 is 14 residues. Germline-derived CDR1 and CDR2 are LNHDA and SQIVND (reference sequence). The DNA for the CDR3 is TGTGCCAGTACCCTAGGACCGCTGAACACTGAAGCTTTCTTT. This sequence encodes CASTLGPLNTEAFF.

The rearrangement joins TRBV29-1 to TRBJ2-1; 7 positions agree with TRBD1. V trimming: 6 bases; J trimming: 6 bases; junction bases outside the gene matches: 14. The germline gives CDR1 SQVTM, CDR2 ANQGSEA. This CDR3 comprises 15 residues. The CDR3 region has the DNA TGCAGCGTAAAACAAAAACTCGGACAGGCCAATGAGCAGTTCTTC. Protein sequence: CSVKQKLGQANEQFF.